Sequencing of this T cell receptor (beta chain) was carried out in a study of blood T cell repertoires in COVID-19. This clone was detected only once. Assay used: immunoSEQ multiplex PCR; TCRdb lists only in-frame clones, some missing. The profile covers under 250,000 clones, with approximately 80% appearing a single time and 8% to 9.5% taken by the ten largest. Deletions cut 2 bases from V and 0 bases from J, with 11 bases between. This CDR3 comprises 16 residues. Germline values: CDR1 SGHAT, CDR2 FQDESV (reference sequence). The chain is built from TRBV11-1 and TRBJ1-5; tentative D call: TRBD1 (6 bases). Sequences were obtained from PBMCs or T cells enriched from blood (not recorded which). This clonotype was sampled from a woman between 45 and 60 years old with acute COVID-19. CDR3 DNA: TGTGCCAGCAGCTTAAGGCCAGGGGATAGCAATCAGCCCCAGCATTTT. It yields the protein CASSLRPGDSNQPQHF.